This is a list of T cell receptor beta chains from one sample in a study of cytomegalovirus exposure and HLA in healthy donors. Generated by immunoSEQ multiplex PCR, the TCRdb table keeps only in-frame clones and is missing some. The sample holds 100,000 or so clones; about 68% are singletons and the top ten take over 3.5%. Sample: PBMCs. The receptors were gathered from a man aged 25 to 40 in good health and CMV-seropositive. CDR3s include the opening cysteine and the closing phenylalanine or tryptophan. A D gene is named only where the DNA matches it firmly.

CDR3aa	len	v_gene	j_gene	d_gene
CASSRTGDPLGYTF	14	TRBV6-5	TRBJ1-2	TRBD1
CASSPRTGLGEKLFF	15	TRBV7-9	TRBJ1-4	TRBD1
CASGEAGGASYEQYF	15	TRBV7-2	TRBJ2-7	TRBD2
CASSAAGQGSEKLFF	15	TRBV27	TRBJ1-4	TRBD1
CATTRTSGDGTGELFF	16	TRBV10-3	TRBJ2-2	TRBD2
CASSPERQGAEVYTF	15	TRBV2	TRBJ1-2	TRBD1
CASSPPSGGHTEAFF	15	TRBV18	TRBJ1-1	TRBD1
CASSFGGQAEETQYF	15	TRBV11-3	TRBJ2-5	TRBD1
CASRRDSNYGYTF	13	TRBV2	TRBJ1-2	TRBD1
CASSSGRRGGTGELFF	16	TRBV5-6	TRBJ2-2	-
CASSVDGRGGDTQYF	15	TRBV9	TRBJ2-3	-
CASSKDRGSGEQYF	14	TRBV2	TRBJ2-7	TRBD1
CAWSARGDQPQHF	13	TRBV30	TRBJ1-5	-